The 2 T cell receptor beta chains below all came from one sample that was sequenced in a study of graft-versus-host responses after intestinal transplantation. The protocol was immunoSEQ multiplex PCR, while the TCRdb copy is restricted to in-frame clones and leaves out a portion. The table shows 6,000 to 8,000 clones, with around four fifths occurring only once. Graft tissue processing released intraepithelial and lamina propria lymphocytes. The input for sequencing was ileum tissue, taken approximately 290 days after intestinal transplant. Source of these receptors: a human patient who received an intestinal transplant, so some T cells may come from the graft donor.

The chain is built from TRBV6-5 and TRBJ2-2; no clear D gene. Trimming removed 5 bases at V and 6 bases at J, with 13 bases between. Germline loops: CDR1 MNHEY, CDR2 SVGAGI. The CDR3 extends over 14 amino acids. Written as DNA, the CDR3 is TGTGCCAGCAGTGAACTGGCATTAGCCGGGGAGCTGTTTTTT. It is translated as CASSELALAGELFF.

This rearrangement joins TRBV6-5 to TRBJ2-7, with D possibly matching TRBD2 (5 bases). Between the trimmed V and J ends, which lost 2 bases and 3 bases, there was a span of 11 bases. The CDR3 sequence is 14 residues long. CDR1 and CDR2 from the germline V gene are MNHEY and SVGAGI. The CDR3 sequence: CASSYLGVHYEQYF. The CDR3 DNA follows: TGTGCCAGCAGTTACCTCGGGGTTCACTACGAGCAGTACTTC.